This T cell receptor beta chain was identified in a study of blood T cell repertoires in COVID-19. The table lists this clone with a count of one. Per the original data handling: Estimation of nucleated cell counts was performed using reference gene primer amplification. Measured with immunoSEQ multiplex PCR; TCRdb has only the in-frame clones, and not every one. The DNA gave D and trimming, while V, J and clone size come from that table. The sample records 150,000 to 200,000 clones, roughly 87% being singletons. The source material was peripheral blood. The receptor was derived from a woman in her seventies with COVID-19, enrolled during active disease.

CDR3 in amino acids: CASSLVYSQETQYF. The CDR3 nucleotides read TGTGCCAGCAGCTTAGTCTATTCCCAAGAGACCCAGTACTTC. This chain joins TRBV7-2 and TRBJ2-5, with no clear D. The CDR3 has 14 amino acids. V lost 1 base to trimming and J lost 1 base, with 7 bases between them. CDR1 is SGHTA and CDR2 is FQGNSA in the germline V gene.